The 9 T cell receptor beta chains listed next were all sequenced from one sample in a study of graft-versus-host responses after intestinal transplantation. Plating of about 200,000 CFSE-labeled responder cells was done together with about 200,000 irradiated, violet-dye-labeled stimulator cells. The repertoire was sequenced with immunoSEQ multiplex PCR; TCRdb's copy has only in-frame clones and lacks some. The sample carries 7,400 or so clones, around 30% recorded once. The sequences come from alloreactive CD8+ T cells from a mixed lymphocyte reaction culture, collected before transplantation. Subset meaning: CFSE-low proliferating T cells sorted from approximately six-day pre-transplant mixed lymphocyte reaction (GvH or HvG direction). These receptors all stem from a human patient who was an organ donor for intestinal transplantation.

The rearrangement uses TRBV29-1 and TRBJ2-5; maybe TRBD1 (6 bases). Germline CDR1 reads SQVTM; CDR2 reads ANQGSEA. V dropped 3 bases and J dropped 5 bases, with 13 bases sitting between them. CDR3 length: 13 amino acids. The CDR3 DNA reads as TGCAGCGTTGATCAGGGGTCTTGGGAGACCCAGTACTTC. This translates into CSVDQGSWETQYF.

This rearrangement joins TRBV5-4 to TRBJ2-7, with 9 bases identical to TRBD1. The CDR3 is made up of 15 amino acids. Germline CDR1 and CDR2: SGHNT and YYREEE (reference sequence). V lost 4 bases and J lost 2; bases outside the gene matches: 7. In nucleotides, the CDR3 is TGTGCCAGCAGCGCGGGGACAGGGTTCACCTACGAGCAGTACTTC. Protein product: CASSAGTGFTYEQYF.

This clone is deemed medium-sized (0.01 to 0.1%). J is TRBJ1-2 and V is TRBV4-1, with D perhaps TRBD1 (6 bases). The CDR3 spans 16 residues. With 0 bases removed from V and 7 bases from J, the gap between germline ends came to 18 bases. Germline CDR1 reads MGHRA; CDR2 reads YSYEKL. The CDR3 nucleotides read TGCGCCAGCAGCCAAGAAACCGGGACACCTTCCTTTGGCTACACCTTC. Translated: CASSQETGTPSFGYTF.

J is TRBJ1-2 and V is TRBV7-4, with TRBD1 identical over 10 bases. V gave up 5 bases and J gave up 10 bases; unmatched junction bases: 7. CDR3 length equals 13 residues. CDR1 and CDR2 (germline): SGHVT, SQSDAQ. The DNA for the CDR3 is TGTGCCAGCAGCCCGGGACAGGGGCAGGACTACACCTTC. It yields the protein CASSPGQGQDYTF. The entire variable domain, with the rest obtained from reference TRBV7-4 and TRBJ1-2, is as follows: GAGVSQSPRYKVAKRGRDVALRCDSISGHVTLYWYRQTLGQGSEVLTYSQSDAQRDKSGRPSGRFSAERPERSVSTLKIQRTEQGDSAVYLCASSPGQGQDYTFGSGTRLTVV.

The chain recombines TRBV21-1 with TRBJ1-2. TRBV21-1 is annotated as a pseudogene. This CDR3 is 13 amino acids long. The CDR3 bases are TGTGCCAGCAGCACCCGGGGGATCTATGGCTACACCTTC. It translates to CASSTRGIYGYTF.

The J gene is TRBJ2-1, the V gene TRBV7-3; D may be TRBD1 (6 bases). The V end lost 5 bases, the J end lost 3 bases, and 17 bases lay between the germline ends. The germline V gene encodes CDR1 SGHTA and CDR2 FQGTGA. The CDR3 spans 16 residues. The DNA of the CDR3 is TGTGCCAGCAGCCAGGCAGGGACGGGACACTACAATGAGCAGTTCTTC. It specifies CASSQAGTGHYNEQFF.

This chain connects TRBV7-9 to TRBJ2-1; TRBD2 matches 9 bases. V shed 1 base, J shed 7 bases, and the junction held 5 bases outside the gene matches. Germline lookup yields CDR1 SEHNR and CDR2 FQNEAQ (reference sequence). CDR3 length: 15 residues. In DNA form, the CDR3 reads TGTGCCAGCAGCTTAGAACCAGCGGGAGGTAATGAGCAGTTCTTC. Encoded protein: CASSLEPAGGNEQFF. The variable domain in full, completed from reference TRBV7-9 and TRBJ2-1, reads DTGVSQNPRHKITKRGQNVTFRCDPISEHNRLYWYRQTLGQGPEFLTYFQNEAQLEKSRLLSDRFSAERPKGSFSTLEIQRTEQGDSAMYLCASSLEPAGGNEQFFGPGTRLTVL.

This clone turned up a few times. V gene TRBV9 combines with J gene TRBJ2-1, with 7 bases lining up with TRBD2. Germline trimming cut 0 bases from V and 10 bases from J; bases unmatched to any gene: 16. Per germline, CDR1 SGDLS and CDR2 YYNGEE. This CDR3 comprises 17 residues. Here the CDR3 DNA reads TGTGCCAGCAGCGTAGAGGGGAGACTAGCCTCGCAATTCGAGCAGTTCTTC. It codes for CASSVEGRLASQFEQFF.

The V gene is TRBV21-1, the J gene TRBJ2-2; the D call TRBD1 from the table was never checked on the DNA. TRBV21-1 counts as a pseudogene. The CDR3 runs to 17 residues. CDR3 in amino acids: CASSTPVRTGDTGELFF. The DNA for the CDR3 is TGTGCCAGCAGCACCCCAGTCAGGACAGGAGACACCGGGGAGCTGTTTTTT.